A selection of T cell receptor beta chains follows, all from one sample in a study of shared clonotypes between healthy human individuals. Profiled with immunoSEQ multiplex PCR; TCRdb holds only in-frame clones, not every one. The table has under 1,100,000 clones, approximately 80% seen once. Sequencing input: memory CD4+ T cells from PBMCs. These receptors came from a man between 18 and 29 years old in good health. Some clones in this sample may be carry-over from other donors' samples. CDR3s include the opening cysteine and the closing phenylalanine or tryptophan. A D gene is named only where the DNA matches it firmly. Rows may omit the clone size; those that give it use once, few, many or a size class.

>once|-|TRBV7-9|TRBJ2-7
TGTGCCAGCAGCCGTTTCAATTACGAGCAGTACTTC
CASSRFNYEQYF
>-|TRBD1|TRBV29-1|TRBJ2-1
TGCAGCGTTGTGAGGCAGGGGGCCCTCAATGAGCAGTTCTTC
CSVVRQGALNEQFF
>-|-|TRBV7-2|TRBJ2-7
TGTGCCAGCAGCTTACTGCCGGGGGCGAATTACGAGCAGTACTTC
CASSLLPGANYEQYF
>once|TRBD2|TRBV5-6|TRBJ2-1
TGTGCCAGCAGCCTTAACCCGACTAGCGGGGCTTACAATGAGCAGTTCTTC
CASSLNPTSGAYNEQFF
>-|TRBD2|TRBV9|TRBJ2-5
TGTGCCAGCAGCGCCCTGGGGGGGGATGAGACCCAGTACTTC
CASSALGGDETQYF
>-|-|TRBV6-6|TRBJ2-7
TGTGCCAGCAGAGGGGACTCATCTCACGAGCAGTACTTC
CASRGDSSHEQYF
>-|TRBD1|TRBV6-1|TRBJ1-1
TGTGCCAGCAGTGAATTGGAGACAGGGTACCGGGGAGCTTTCTTT
CASSELETGYRGAFF
>-|-|TRBV29-1|TRBJ1-1
TGCAGCGTTGAAAGAGGGGGCACTGAAGCTTTCTTT
CSVERGGTEAFF
>-|-|TRBV28|TRBJ1-5
TGTGCCAGCAGTTTATGGGCCCGGAGCACGGGCAATCAGCCCCAGCATTTT
CASSLWARSTGNQPQHF
>many|-|TRBV7-9|TRBJ1-3
TGTGCCAGCAGCCAGGGGTGGACAAAGCACGGAAACACCATATATTTT
CASSQGWTKHGNTIYF
>-|TRBD1|TRBV2|TRBJ1-4
TGTGCCAGCAGTCCGGACAGGGGTAATGAAAAACTGTTTTTT
CASSPDRGNEKLFF
>-|TRBD2|TRBV5-6|TRBJ2-7
TGTGCCAGCAGCTTTTTGACTAGCGGGAGGGCTCAAGGGTCCTACGAGCAGTACTTC
CASSFLTSGRAQGSYEQYF
>-|-|TRBV19|TRBJ2-6
TGTGCCAGTAGTGTGACAGGCCAGCCTGGGGCCAACGTCCTGACTTTC
CASSVTGQPGANVLTF
>-|TRBD1|TRBV4-2|TRBJ1-2
TGTGCCAGCAGCCAGGGGACAGCGGGGGCCTATGGCTACACCTTC
CASSQGTAGAYGYTF
>-|TRBD1|TRBV28|TRBJ2-3
TGTGCCAGCAGCGAGGGACAGGGCAATCGAGATACGCAGTATTTT
CASSEGQGNRDTQYF
>-|TRBD1|TRBV27|TRBJ1-2
TGTGCCAGCCGTCGGGACAGTTCATATGGCTACACCTTC
CASRRDSSYGYTF
>-|TRBD1|TRBV27|TRBJ1-2
TGTGCCAGCAGCCGACAGGGGAACTATGGCTACACCTTC
CASSRQGNYGYTF
>-|TRBD2|TRBV5-4|TRBJ2-2
TGTGCCAGCAGTCCCGGGGGGGCCACCGGGGAGCTGTTTTTT
CASSPGGATGELFF
>once|TRBD2|TRBV5-8|TRBJ2-7
TGTGCCAGCAGTAAACTAGCGGGAGGGCTAGACGAGCAGTACTTC
CASSKLAGGLDEQYF
>-|TRBD2|TRBV9|TRBJ2-4
TGTGCCAGCAGCCCAGGGACTAGCGGGAGGTCGTGGGACAAAAACATTCAGTACTTC
CASSPGTSGRSWDKNIQYF
>many|-|TRBV9|TRBJ2-3
TGTGCCAGCAGAGATTCTAGCACAGATACGCAGTATTTT
CASRDSSTDTQYF
>-|TRBD1|TRBV12-5|TRBJ1-1
TGTGCTAGTGACTTACAGGGGGGAAACACTGAAGCTTTCTTT
CASDLQGGNTEAFF
>-|TRBD2|TRBV9|TRBJ2-1
TGTGCCAGCAGTGATGGACTAGCGGAGTACAATGAGCAGTTCTTC
CASSDGLAEYNEQFF
>once|TRBD2|TRBV12-5|TRBJ2-1
TGTGCTAGTGGCGGGACTAGCGGGAGAGGTGAGCAGTTCTTC
CASGGTSGRGEQFF
>-|TRBD1|TRBV7-9|TRBJ1-4
TGTGCCAGCAGCTCAGGACAGGGCGATGAAAAACTGTTTTTT
CASSSGQGDEKLFF
>-|-|TRBV5-1|TRBJ1-3
TGCGCCAGCAGCTTGGGTTCTGGAAACACCATATATTTT
CASSLGSGNTIYF
>-|TRBD1|TRBV5-1|TRBJ2-2
TGCGCCAGCAGCTTCGACAGGGGGAACACCGGGGAGCTGTTTTTT
CASSFDRGNTGELFF
>-|TRBD1|TRBV9|TRBJ1-1
TGTGCCAGCAGCGTAGGGGACAGGGTGAACACTGAAGCTTTCTTT
CASSVGDRVNTEAFF
>-|TRBD1|TRBV5-5|TRBJ1-4
TGTGCCAGCAGCTTGGCGTCAGGGGGATATGAAAAACTGTTTTTT
CASSLASGGYEKLFF
>few|TRBD2|TRBV11-2|TRBJ2-7
TGTGCCAGCAGACTAGCGGGAGTGCCCTACGAGCAGTACTTC
CASRLAGVPYEQYF
>-|-|TRBV11-2|TRBJ1-2
TGTGCCAGCAGCTTAGGATACACAAGCTATGGCTACACCTTC
CASSLGYTSYGYTF
>once|-|TRBV13|TRBJ2-2
TGTGCCAGCAGCTGGGGACCTCGGGCTGGCGGGGAGCTGTTTTTT
CASSWGPRAGGELFF
>-|-|TRBV30|TRBJ1-4
TGTGCCTGGAGCGGAATCGCTGGGACTAATGAAAAACTGTTTTTT
CAWSGIAGTNEKLFF
>many|-|TRBV2|TRBJ1-3
TGTGCCAGCAAGGGCCAGGGCTACTCTGGAAACACCATATATTTT
CASKGQGYSGNTIYF
>-|TRBD1|TRBV5-1|TRBJ2-5
TGCGCCAGCGCTGGACAGGGGCAAGAGACCCAGTACTTC
CASAGQGQETQYF
>-|-|TRBV5-6|TRBJ1-4
TGTGCCAGCAGCTTGTATACGGGGCGGCGAGGAGAAAAACTGTTTTTT
CASSLYTGRRGEKLFF
>-|-|TRBV6-4|TRBJ1-5
TGTGCCAGCAGTGAATACCCGAGCAATCAGCCCCAGCATTTT
CASSEYPSNQPQHF
>-|-|TRBV5-4|TRBJ2-1
TGTGCCAGCAGCGGGGCTAGGTACAATGAGCAGTTCTTC
CASSGARYNEQFF
>-|-|TRBV28|TRBJ1-1
TGTGCCAGCAGATTCATGCGCGGCGGCACTGAAGCTTTCTTT
CASRFMRGGTEAFF
>-|-|TRBV7-3|TRBJ2-7
TGTGCCAGCAGCTTAAAGGCCGCCGTGGAGCAGTACTTC
CASSLKAAVEQYF
>few|TRBD2|TRBV5-1|TRBJ2-2
TGCGCCAGCAGCTTGGGACTAGCGGGAGTGGGCACCGGGGAGCTGTTTTTT
CASSLGLAGVGTGELFF
>-|-|TRBV9|TRBJ1-2
TGTGCCAGCACCCCCCAGACAACAGATGGCTACACCTTC
CASTPQTTDGYTF
>once|-|TRBV18|TRBJ1-1
TGTGCCAGCTCCTTGACTGACAACACTGAAGCTTTCTTT
CASSLTDNTEAFF
>-|TRBD2|TRBV7-2|TRBJ2-3
TGTGCCAGCAGCTTAGCGCCGACTAGCGCGGTCGGAGATACGCAGTATTTT
CASSLAPTSAVGDTQYF
>-|-|TRBV6-1|TRBJ2-7
TGTGCCAGCAGTGAAGGGAGGACAGCGTACTTC
CASSEGRTAYF
>-|TRBD1|TRBV5-1|TRBJ1-2
TGCGCCAGCAGCTCCGACAGGGCTAACTATGGCTACACCTTC
CASSSDRANYGYTF
>-|-|TRBV5-4|TRBJ1-2
TGTGCCAGCAGCCACCAGGACAGCCTTCCGGGTGGCTACACCTTC
CASSHQDSLPGGYTF
>-|-|TRBV6-5|TRBJ1-1
TGTGCCAGCAGTACGCGCGGGGCGAACACTGAAGCTTTCTTT
CASSTRGANTEAFF
>-|TRBD2|TRBV6-5|TRBJ2-7
TGTGCCAGCAGTTACTCGACTAGCGGGTACTACGAGCAGTACTTC
CASSYSTSGYYEQYF
>few|-|TRBV7-2|TRBJ2-7
TGTGCCAGCAGCTCGCCGCGGAGCTACGAGCAGTACTTC
CASSSPRSYEQYF
>-|TRBD2|TRBV5-6|TRBJ2-2
TGTGCCAGCAGCTTGTCTAGCGGGGCGGGAAGCACCGGGGAGCTGTTTTTT
CASSLSSGAGSTGELFF
>-|-|TRBV6-5|TRBJ1-1
TGTGCCAGCAGTTATGAGGAGGGGGGACCCACTGAAGCTTTCTTT
CASSYEEGGPTEAFF
>-|TRBD2|TRBV7-2|TRBJ2-7
TGTGCCAGCAGCTACGGACTAGCGGACGAGCAGTACTTC
CASSYGLADEQYF